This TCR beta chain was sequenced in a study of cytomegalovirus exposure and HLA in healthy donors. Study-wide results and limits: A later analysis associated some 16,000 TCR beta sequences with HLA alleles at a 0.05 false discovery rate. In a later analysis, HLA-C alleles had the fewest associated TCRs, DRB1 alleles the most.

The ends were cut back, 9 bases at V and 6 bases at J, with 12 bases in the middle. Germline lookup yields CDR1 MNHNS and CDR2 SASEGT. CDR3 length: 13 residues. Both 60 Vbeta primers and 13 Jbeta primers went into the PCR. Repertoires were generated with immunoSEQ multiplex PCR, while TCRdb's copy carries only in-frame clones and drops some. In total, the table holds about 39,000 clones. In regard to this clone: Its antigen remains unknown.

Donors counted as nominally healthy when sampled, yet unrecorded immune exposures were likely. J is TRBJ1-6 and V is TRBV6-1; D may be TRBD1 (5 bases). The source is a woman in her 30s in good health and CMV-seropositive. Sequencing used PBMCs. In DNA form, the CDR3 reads TGTGCCAGTAGACGGCAGGGTAATTCACCCCTCCACTTT. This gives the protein CASRRQGNSPLHF.